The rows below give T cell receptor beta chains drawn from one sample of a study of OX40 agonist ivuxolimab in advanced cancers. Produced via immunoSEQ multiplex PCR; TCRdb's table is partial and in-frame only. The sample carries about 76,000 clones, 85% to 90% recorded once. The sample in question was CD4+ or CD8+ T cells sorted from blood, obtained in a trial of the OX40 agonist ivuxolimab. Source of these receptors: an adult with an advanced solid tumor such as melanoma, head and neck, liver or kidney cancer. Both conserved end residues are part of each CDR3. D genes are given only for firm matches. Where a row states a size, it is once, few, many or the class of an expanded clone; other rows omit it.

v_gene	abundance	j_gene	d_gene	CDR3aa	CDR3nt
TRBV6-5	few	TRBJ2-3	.	CASSQLRVFGDTQYF	TGTGCCAGCAGTCAACTCCGGGTTTTCGGAGATACGCAGTATTTT
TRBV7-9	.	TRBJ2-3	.	CASSSGMAADTQYF	TGTGCCAGCAGCTCGGGGATGGCGGCAGATACGCAGTATTTT
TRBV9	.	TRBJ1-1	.	CASSVFGFTEAFF	TGTGCCAGCAGCGTATTTGGGTTCACTGAAGCTTTCTTT
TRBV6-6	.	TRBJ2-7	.	CASSLAQYYEQYF	TGTGCCAGCAGTTTAGCGCAGTACTACGAGCAGTACTTC
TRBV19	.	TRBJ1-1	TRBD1	CASSIGQGRTEAFF	TGTGCCAGTAGTATAGGACAGGGTAGAACTGAAGCTTTCTTT
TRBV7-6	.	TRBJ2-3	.	CASSLALAGSGDTQYF	TGTGCCAGCAGCCTAGCGTTGGCAGGGAGCGGAGATACGCAGTATTTT
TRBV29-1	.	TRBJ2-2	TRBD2	CSGRGLAGAPNTGELFF	TGCAGCGGGCGAGGACTAGCGGGAGCCCCGAACACCGGGGAGCTGTTTTTT
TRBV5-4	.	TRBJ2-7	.	CASSLEGWGAEQYF	TGTGCCAGCAGCTTGGAGGGGTGGGGGGCCGAGCAGTACTTC
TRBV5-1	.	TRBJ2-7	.	CASSLAVDSYEQYF	TGCGCCAGCAGCTTGGCGGTAGACTCCTACGAGCAGTACTTC
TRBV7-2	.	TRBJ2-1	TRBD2	CASSDPRRLAGPNEQFF	TGTGCCAGCAGCGACCCCCGGCGGCTAGCGGGACCCAATGAGCAGTTCTTC
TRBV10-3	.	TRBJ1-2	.	CAISASESNYGYTF	TGTGCCATCAGTGCTTCGGAGAGTAACTATGGCTACACCTTC
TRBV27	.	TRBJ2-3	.	CASRRTSTDTQYF	TGTGCCAGCAGACGGACAAGCACAGATACGCAGTATTTT
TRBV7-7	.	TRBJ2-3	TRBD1	CASSPGTATDTQYF	TGTGCTAGCAGTCCAGGGACAGCGACAGATACGCAGTATTTT
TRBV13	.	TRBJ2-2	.	CASSIGGLTGVTGELFF	TGTGCCAGCAGCATCGGGGGGTTGACAGGGGTCACCGGGGAGCTGTTTTTT
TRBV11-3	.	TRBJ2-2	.	CASSLAGELFF	TGTGCCAGCAGCTTGGCCGGGGAGCTGTTTTTT
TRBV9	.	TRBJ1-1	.	CASSVEGSLNTEAFF	TGTGCCAGCAGCGTAGAGGGCAGCTTGAACACTGAAGCTTTCTTT
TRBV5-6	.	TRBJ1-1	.	CASSLVTGEAFF	TGTGCCAGCAGCTTGGTTACAGGGGAAGCTTTCTTT
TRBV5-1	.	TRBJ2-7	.	CASSSQAGPYEQYF	TGCGCCAGCAGCTCCCAGGCCGGACCCTACGAGCAGTACTTC
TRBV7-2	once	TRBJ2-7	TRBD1	CASSLGGPDRGAEQYF	TGTGCCAGCAGCTTAGGGGGCCCGGACAGGGGGGCCGAGCAGTACTTC
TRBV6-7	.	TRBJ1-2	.	CASSPLGRPDSEKPNYGYTF	TGTGCCAGCAGCCCCCTGGGCAGGCCGGACAGCGAAAAGCCTAACTATGGCTACACCTTC
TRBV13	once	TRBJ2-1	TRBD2	CASSPITSGRGEQFF	TGTGCCAGCAGCCCGATTACTAGCGGGAGGGGTGAGCAGTTCTTC
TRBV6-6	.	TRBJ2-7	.	CASSYLRGDGDEQYF	TGTGCCAGCAGTTACTTGCGAGGGGATGGCGACGAGCAGTACTTC
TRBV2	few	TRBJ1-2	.	CASSADLYYGYTF	TGTGCCAGCAGTGCTGATTTGTACTATGGCTACACCTTC
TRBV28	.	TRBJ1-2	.	CASSLGGNYGYTF	TGTGCCAGCAGTTTAGGGGGAAACTATGGCTACACCTTC
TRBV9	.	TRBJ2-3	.	CASSVEGPDTQYF	TGTGCCAGCAGCGTAGAGGGTCCAGATACGCAGTATTTT
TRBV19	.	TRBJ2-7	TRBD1	CASSVPGQGYEQYF	TGTGCCAGTAGTGTCCCGGGACAGGGTTACGAGCAGTACTTC
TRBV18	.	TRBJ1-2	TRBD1	CASSQMDRSTNYGYTF	TGTGCCAGCTCACAAATGGACAGGAGCACTAACTATGGCTACACCTTC
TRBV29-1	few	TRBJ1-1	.	CSASSGVNTEAFF	TGCAGCGCCTCGAGCGGGGTGAACACTGAAGCTTTCTTT
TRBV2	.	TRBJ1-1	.	CASRGLGAFF	TGTGCCAGTAGGGGGTTGGGGGCTTTCTTT
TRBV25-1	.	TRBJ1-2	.	CASSRGDGYTF	TGTGCCAGCAGTCGCGGGGATGGCTACACCTTC
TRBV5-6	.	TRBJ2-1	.	CASSGGAVGPFSYNEQFF	TGTGCCAGCAGCGGGGGGGCCGTTGGACCCTTCTCCTACAATGAGCAGTTCTTC
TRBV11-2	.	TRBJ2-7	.	CASSLNTLQAFSSYEQYF	TGTGCCAGCAGCCTAAATACACTACAGGCCTTTAGCTCCTACGAGCAGTACTTC
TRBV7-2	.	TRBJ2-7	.	CASSLAPNPYEQYF	TGTGCCAGCAGCTTAGCCCCCAACCCCTACGAGCAGTACTTC
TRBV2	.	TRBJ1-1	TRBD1	CASSSDREGFF	TGTGCCAGCAGTTCTGACAGGGAGGGTTTCTTT
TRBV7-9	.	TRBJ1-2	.	CASSLAESYGYTF	TGTGCCAGCAGCTTAGCGGAATCCTATGGCTACACCTTC
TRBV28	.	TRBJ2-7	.	CASSLGGGNEQYF	TGTGCCAGCAGTTTAGGAGGGGGTAATGAGCAGTACTTC
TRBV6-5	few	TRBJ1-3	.	CASNDRSGNTIYF	TGTGCCAGCAACGACAGATCTGGAAACACCATATATTTT
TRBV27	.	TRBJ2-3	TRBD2	CASSSLAGGTDTQYF	TGTGCCAGCAGTTCCCTAGCGGGAGGGACAGATACGCAGTATTTT
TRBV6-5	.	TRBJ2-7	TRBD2	CASSYTSGSYEQYF	TGTGCCAGCAGTTACACTAGCGGGAGCTACGAGCAGTACTTC
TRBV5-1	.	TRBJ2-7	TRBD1	CASSLGTGAYEQYF	TGCGCCAGCAGCTTAGGGACAGGGGCCTACGAGCAGTACTTC